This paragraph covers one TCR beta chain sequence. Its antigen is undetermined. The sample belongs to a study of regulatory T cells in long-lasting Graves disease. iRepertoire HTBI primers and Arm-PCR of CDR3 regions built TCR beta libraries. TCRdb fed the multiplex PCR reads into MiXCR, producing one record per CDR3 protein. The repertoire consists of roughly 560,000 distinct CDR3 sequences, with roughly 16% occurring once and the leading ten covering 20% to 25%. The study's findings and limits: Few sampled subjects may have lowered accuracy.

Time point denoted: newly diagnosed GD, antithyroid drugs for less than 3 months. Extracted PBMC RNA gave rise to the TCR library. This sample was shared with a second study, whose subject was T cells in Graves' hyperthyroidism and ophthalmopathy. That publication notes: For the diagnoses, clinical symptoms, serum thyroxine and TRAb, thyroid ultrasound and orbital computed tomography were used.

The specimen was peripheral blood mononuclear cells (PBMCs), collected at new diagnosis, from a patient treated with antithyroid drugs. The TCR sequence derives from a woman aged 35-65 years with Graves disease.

The CDR3 sequence: CASSQANSGNTIYF. The CDR3, as DNA: TGCGCCAGCAGCCAAGCCAACTCTGGAAACACCATATATTTT. The chain joins TRBV4-1 to TRBJ1-3; D call uncertain. The CDR3 extends over 14 amino acids. V dropped 1 base and J dropped 0 bases, with 4 bases sitting between them. The germline V gene encodes CDR1 MGHRA and CDR2 YSYEKL.